Given below is one T cell receptor beta chain in context. Its antigen is unknown. TCRdb ran MiXCR on the 5' RACE reads and lists one entry per CDR3 protein. Of approximately 440,000 distinct CDR3 sequences detected, under 20% appear once; the ten largest clones hold 1%. This sample stems from a study of CD8 T cells in ankylosing spondylitis. V gave up 2 bases and J gave up 7 bases, with 8 bases separating them. The germline gives CDR1 GTSNPN, CDR2 SVGIG (reference sequence). This CDR3 has 12 amino acids. Study outcomes and limitations: A TCR beta motif made of eight highly homologous variants seemed typical of ankylosing spondylitis blood.

Sequenced sample: blood, either unsorted or a sorted T cell fraction (not recorded which). This sequence joins TRBV30 and TRBJ2-2, with D unclear. This TCR came from a male donor with ankylosing spondylitis. CDR3 sequence (DNA): TGTGCCTGGAGTCCCCCGAACGGGGAGCTGTTTTTT. Encoded protein: CAWSPPNGELFF.